These T cell receptor beta chains were read from a single sample in a study of T cell responses to AZD1222 COVID-19 vaccine. Clones were read by immunoSEQ multiplex PCR, and TCRdb kept only the in-frame ones, dropping some. Found here are about 120,000 clones, roughly 86% of them singletons; the top ten hold approximately 15%. The sample consisted of peripheral blood, taken 28 days after the second AZD1222 dose. The receptors derive from an adult who received the AZD1222 COVID-19 vaccine. Both conserved end residues are part of each CDR3.

cdr3_length: 15
v_call: TRBV7-2
cdr3_aa: CASSFLNRGYQPQHF

cdr3_length: 12
v_call: TRBV12-3/TRBV12-4
cdr3_aa: CASSLRQHGYTF

cdr3_length: 13
v_call: TRBV7-6
cdr3_aa: CAGAREGAYEQYF

cdr3_length: 16
v_call: TRBV5-5
cdr3_aa: CASRGRREPTNEKLFF

cdr3_length: 15
v_call: TRBV11-2
cdr3_aa: CASSPWGQPNTEAFF

cdr3_length: 14
v_call: TRBV5-4
cdr3_aa: CASSSRLASDTQYF

cdr3_length: 13
v_call: TRBV11-1
cdr3_aa: CASSFTLYNEQFF

cdr3_length: 14
v_call: TRBV2
cdr3_aa: CASSDTGPSYEQYF

cdr3_length: 16
v_call: TRBV7-8
cdr3_aa: CASSLAPGTGNYGYTF

cdr3_length: 16
v_call: TRBV6-2/TRBV6-3
cdr3_aa: CASSRLPTSGGYEQYF

cdr3_length: 15
v_call: TRBV6-2/TRBV6-3
cdr3_aa: CASSSRSLRHYEQYF

cdr3_length: 14
v_call: TRBV2
cdr3_aa: CASTRSATNEKLFF

cdr3_length: 16
v_call: TRBV7-3
cdr3_aa: CASSPNPNGGTGELFF

cdr3_length: 12
v_call: TRBV2
cdr3_aa: CASSQGASEAFF

cdr3_length: 17
v_call: TRBV5-1
cdr3_aa: CASSPPSGAHGTGELFF

cdr3_length: 18
v_call: TRBV3-1/TRBV3-2
cdr3_aa: CASSQDVLGTGFGQPQHF

cdr3_length: 14
v_call: TRBV28
cdr3_aa: CASSLGTGLQPQHF

cdr3_length: 14
v_call: TRBV5-4
cdr3_aa: CASSLGDINEKLFF

cdr3_length: 17
v_call: TRBV7-3
cdr3_aa: CASSKVAGATSRETQYF

cdr3_length: 14
v_call: TRBV5-1
cdr3_aa: CASSGAGVHTEAFF

cdr3_length: 16
v_call: TRBV7-9
cdr3_aa: CASSLVGGVDQDEQYF

cdr3_length: 14
v_call: TRBV10-3
cdr3_aa: CAISAGQGAEEQYF

cdr3_length: 15
v_call: TRBV29-1
cdr3_aa: CSVGGQGVGTGELFF

cdr3_length: 12
v_call: TRBV29-1
cdr3_aa: CSAEGNSNEQFF

cdr3_length: 16
v_call: TRBV5-1
cdr3_aa: CASSLGLAGVLHEQFF

cdr3_length: 11
v_call: TRBV30
cdr3_aa: CAWTRQETQYF

cdr3_length: 13
v_call: TRBV2
cdr3_aa: CASGGQGNQPQHF

cdr3_length: 12
v_call: TRBV7-8
cdr3_aa: CASSSTSETQYF

cdr3_length: 17
v_call: TRBV5-6
cdr3_aa: CASSLGLRQGEDYGYTF

cdr3_length: 16
v_call: TRBV28
cdr3_aa: CASSSVVSSGANVLTF

cdr3_length: 15
v_call: TRBV11-2
cdr3_aa: CASSLSILATGELFF

cdr3_length: 15
v_call: TRBV19
cdr3_aa: CASSIGGGSYNEQFF

cdr3_length: 17
v_call: TRBV5-8
cdr3_aa: CASSFGGASGAVSGYTF

cdr3_length: 15
v_call: TRBV6-6
cdr3_aa: CASRIGVGLGYGYTF

cdr3_length: 15
v_call: TRBV7-6
cdr3_aa: CASSLSGDITDTQYF

cdr3_length: 13
v_call: TRBV27
cdr3_aa: CASSLAGRTEAFF

cdr3_length: 14
v_call: TRBV7-2
cdr3_aa: CASSPRDRDNEQYF

cdr3_length: 17
v_call: TRBV19
cdr3_aa: CASSMGSTSGRGETQYF

cdr3_length: 14
v_call: TRBV11-2
cdr3_aa: CASSSQPNTGELFF

cdr3_length: 16
v_call: TRBV6-5
cdr3_aa: CASSYSAGSGKGGYTF

cdr3_length: 12
v_call: TRBV6-6
cdr3_aa: CASSYTGRPQHF

cdr3_length: 15
v_call: TRBV28
cdr3_aa: CASSLSGQSNQPQHF

cdr3_length: 18
v_call: TRBV5-8
cdr3_aa: CASSSGRTAGPRGEKLFF

cdr3_length: 15
v_call: TRBV5-6
cdr3_aa: CASSLGAGGLSEQYF

cdr3_length: 11
v_call: TRBV29-1
cdr3_aa: CSVPSADTQYF

cdr3_length: 18
v_call: TRBV4-3
cdr3_aa: CASSQGPQRGQGSYGYTF

cdr3_length: 15
v_call: TRBV6-2/TRBV6-3
cdr3_aa: CASSLDRGRQETQYF

cdr3_length: 15
v_call: TRBV5-1
cdr3_aa: CASSLAGTENTEAFF

cdr3_length: 16
v_call: TRBV7-2
cdr3_aa: CASSLWTPQGTGELFF

cdr3_length: 13
v_call: TRBV5-1
cdr3_aa: CASSTGQSNEQYF

cdr3_length: 14
v_call: TRBV9
cdr3_aa: CASSPADRGYEQYF

cdr3_length: 13
v_call: TRBV7-2
cdr3_aa: CASSPYMSNEQFF

cdr3_length: 14
v_call: TRBV6-5
cdr3_aa: CASSYDRGSHEQYF

cdr3_length: 15
v_call: TRBV6-4
cdr3_aa: CASSDFRDRATEAFF

cdr3_length: 14
v_call: TRBV28
cdr3_aa: CASRFGTSEETQYF

cdr3_length: 13
v_call: TRBV20-1
cdr3_aa: CSASYVAQETQYF

cdr3_length: 14
v_call: TRBV5-1
cdr3_aa: CASSLTGTSYEQYF

cdr3_length: 16
v_call: TRBV5-5
cdr3_aa: CASSRTGDISSYEQYF

cdr3_length: 19
v_call: TRBV11-3
cdr3_aa: CASSPGGGLSGRDDNEQFF